A selection of T cell receptor beta chains follows, all from one sample in a study of blood T cell repertoires in COVID-19. TCRdb's table, derived via immunoSEQ multiplex PCR, lists solely in-frame clones and lacks some. The sample has 75,000 to 100,000 clones; more than 60% are singletons. Input material: peripheral blood. The receptors here all came from a man between 65 and 80 years old with acute or convalescent COVID-19. CDR3s include the opening cysteine and the closing phenylalanine or tryptophan. The order of the fields is D gene, V gene, J gene, CDR3 length, clone size, CDR3 protein, CDR3 DNA. A D gene is named only where the DNA matches it firmly. Only part of the rows carry a size: once, few, many, or a class if the clone is expanded.

D gene: -; V gene: TRBV4-2; J gene: TRBJ1-2; CDR3 length: 17; clone size: few; CDR3 protein: CASSQSTGSLMGDGYTF; CDR3 DNA: TGTGCCAGCAGCCAATCTACAGGTTCCCTCATGGGCGATGGCTACACCTTC
D gene: TRBD2; V gene: TRBV7-8; J gene: TRBJ2-3; CDR3 length: 16; clone size: -; CDR3 protein: CASTPRTSGSRDTQYF; CDR3 DNA: TGTGCCAGCACCCCCCGGACTAGCGGGAGTAGGGATACGCAGTATTTT
D gene: TRBD2; V gene: TRBV19; J gene: TRBJ2-3; CDR3 length: 16; clone size: -; CDR3 protein: CASTPWASGSSDTQYF; CDR3 DNA: TGTGCCAGTACACCGTGGGCTAGCGGGAGTTCAGATACGCAGTATTTT
D gene: TRBD2; V gene: TRBV30; J gene: TRBJ2-3; CDR3 length: 19; clone size: -; CDR3 protein: CAWSFDWTSGQTSTDTQYF; CDR3 DNA: TGTGCCTGGAGCTTTGACTGGACTAGCGGGCAAACTAGCACAGATACGCAGTATTTT
D gene: -; V gene: TRBV7-2; J gene: TRBJ1-2; CDR3 length: 16; clone size: -; CDR3 protein: CASSLRGGITSYGYTF; CDR3 DNA: TGTGCCAGCAGCTTGCGGGGCGGGATTACGTCCTATGGCTACACCTTC
D gene: -; V gene: TRBV7-2; J gene: TRBJ2-1; CDR3 length: 14; clone size: -; CDR3 protein: CASRRDKIYNEQFF; CDR3 DNA: TGTGCCAGCAGACGGGACAAGATCTACAATGAGCAGTTCTTC
D gene: -; V gene: TRBV6-5; J gene: TRBJ1-1; CDR3 length: 13; clone size: -; CDR3 protein: CASSYQGDTEAFF; CDR3 DNA: TGTGCCAGCAGTTACCAGGGTGACACTGAAGCTTTCTTT
D gene: -; V gene: TRBV21-1; J gene: TRBJ1-6; CDR3 length: 18; clone size: -; CDR3 protein: CASSMKQAISSYNSPLHF; CDR3 DNA: TGTGCCAGCAGCATGAAGCAAGCGATAAGCTCCTATAATTCACCCCTCCACTTT
D gene: -; V gene: TRBV21-1; J gene: TRBJ2-7; CDR3 length: 14; clone size: -; CDR3 protein: CASGGTGGFYEQYF; CDR3 DNA: TGTGCCAGCGGTGGGACAGGGGGATTTTACGAGCAGTACTTC
D gene: TRBD1; V gene: TRBV28; J gene: TRBJ1-4; CDR3 length: 14; clone size: -; CDR3 protein: CASTSGGRWEKLFF; CDR3 DNA: TGTGCCAGCACTTCAGGGGGCAGGTGGGAAAAACTGTTTTTT
D gene: -; V gene: TRBV9; J gene: TRBJ1-1; CDR3 length: 16; clone size: -; CDR3 protein: CASSVPSPGDSTEAFF; CDR3 DNA: TGTGCCAGCAGCGTCCCTTCACCGGGAGATTCCACTGAAGCTTTCTTT
D gene: TRBD2; V gene: TRBV28; J gene: TRBJ2-5; CDR3 length: 15; clone size: -; CDR3 protein: CASSLDGSGRKTQYF; CDR3 DNA: TGTGCCAGCAGTTTAGATGGTAGCGGGAGAAAGACCCAGTACTTC
D gene: TRBD1; V gene: TRBV28; J gene: TRBJ1-1; CDR3 length: 16; clone size: -; CDR3 protein: CASSLLDGQGNTEAFF; CDR3 DNA: TGTGCCAGCAGTTTATTGGATGGACAGGGAAACACTGAAGCTTTCTTT
D gene: TRBD1; V gene: TRBV5-4; J gene: TRBJ1-1; CDR3 length: 14; clone size: -; CDR3 protein: CASSWGQGDTEAFF; CDR3 DNA: TGTGCCAGCAGCTGGGGACAGGGAGACACTGAAGCTTTCTTT
D gene: TRBD1; V gene: TRBV18; J gene: TRBJ2-7; CDR3 length: 13; clone size: few; CDR3 protein: CASSPTGVSEQYF; CDR3 DNA: TGTGCCAGCTCTCCCACAGGGGTAAGCGAGCAGTACTTC
D gene: -; V gene: TRBV6-4; J gene: TRBJ2-7; CDR3 length: 13; clone size: -; CDR3 protein: CATLADGTYEQYF; CDR3 DNA: TGTGCCACATTAGCGGACGGGACCTACGAGCAGTACTTC
D gene: TRBD1; V gene: TRBV11-2; J gene: TRBJ2-7; CDR3 length: 19; clone size: once; CDR3 protein: CASSLTGGLSGASSYEQYF; CDR3 DNA: TGTGCCAGCAGCTTGACAGGGGGCTTGAGCGGGGCAAGCTCCTACGAGCAGTACTTC
D gene: -; V gene: TRBV27; J gene: TRBJ2-7; CDR3 length: 11; clone size: few; CDR3 protein: CASSSFYEQYF; CDR3 DNA: TGTGCCAGCAGTAGCTTTTACGAGCAGTACTTC
D gene: TRBD2; V gene: TRBV5-8; J gene: TRBJ2-1; CDR3 length: 15; clone size: -; CDR3 protein: CASSLLAGEGNEQFF; CDR3 DNA: TGTGCCAGCAGCCTACTAGCGGGAGAGGGCAATGAGCAGTTCTTC
D gene: -; V gene: TRBV6-5; J gene: TRBJ2-7; CDR3 length: 15; clone size: -; CDR3 protein: CASSYSMGFLERTYF; CDR3 DNA: TGTGCCAGCAGTTACTCGATGGGGTTCCTAGAGCGGACGTACTTC